This TCR beta chain was recorded in a study of CD8+CD57+ T cells in acquired aplastic anemia. Study-level points and caveats: No significant difference in CD8+ Simpson's diversity was found between patients and controls. There were 25 to 35 CD8+ CDR3 sequences that occurred in both patients and controls.

For CDR3 and TCR beta VDJ profiling, genomic DNA was the template used. MiXCR, applied by TCRdb to the reads, yields one record per CDR3 protein. The table shows a few hundred thousand distinct CDR3 sequences, with around 82% occurring only once. Patients included in sequencing had previously demonstrated CD8+CD57+ cell expansion by flow cytometry. Every patient presented with severe acquired aplastic anemia. Untreated patients provided the blood samples, with no therapy given before sampling. The table lists this clonotype with a count of one. Its specificity is unknown. Germline assignment: CDR1 DFQATT and CDR2 SNEGSKA (reference sequence). V was pared by 5 bases and J by 6 bases, with 10 bases between. The CDR3 contains 11 residues.

V gene TRBV20-1 combines with J gene TRBJ1-1; D remains unclear. The sample taken for sequencing was sorted CD4+, CD8+, or CD8+CD57+ T cells (not recorded which) from PBMCs. This TCR came from a human donor with aplastic anemia. The CDR3 nucleotides are TGCAGTGCTTATACTAGCGCTGAAGCTTTCTTT. As protein: CSAYTSAEAFF.